This T cell receptor beta chain was retrieved from a study of blood T cell repertoires in COVID-19. Produced via immunoSEQ multiplex PCR; TCRdb's table is partial and in-frame only. The top ten hold approximately 12% of the sample, which has a few hundred thousand clones, around nine tenths seen once. CDR3 length: 13 amino acids. Trimming shortened V by 7 bases and J by 1 base, and 7 bases separated the two germline ends. CDR1 SGHAT and CDR2 FQNNGV come from the germline V gene. This TCR was sampled from a woman aged 18-35 years who had recovered from COVID-19. This chain uses TRBV11-2 with TRBJ2-2; possible D gene TRBD1, 6 bases. Sequences were obtained from peripheral blood. CDR3 loop: CASMTGNTGELFF. In DNA form, the CDR3 reads TGTGCCAGCATGACAGGGAACACCGGGGAGCTGTTTTTT.